Following are 30 T cell receptor beta chains from one sample sequenced in a study of tumor-infiltrating lymphocytes in primary liver carcinoma. Unsorted bulk tissue, about 19-32 mg of it, served as the source for co-extraction of RNA and DNA. Researchers generated TCR beta cDNA from around 510 ng of total RNA, relying on a constant-region primer. Three rounds of nested multiplex PCR with slightly modified ARM-PCR produced TCR beta libraries. Running roughly 10 cycles apiece, the first two PCR rounds relied on TRBV1-TRBV30 forward primers together with a C-beta reverse primer. TCRdb fed the multiplex PCR reads into MiXCR, producing one record per CDR3 protein. The data show under 90,000 distinct CDR3 sequences, 72% seen once. Sequenced: liver tumor tissue from sampling region 1. The subset was: tumor region T1, superior pole. The source is a man aged 35 to 55 with primary liver carcinoma and hepatitis B virus infection.

As regards this clonotype: A much larger clone is a single base away; this may be a read error. V and J are TRBV30 and TRBJ2-7; D perhaps matches TRBD2 (5 bases). CDR1 and CDR2 (germline): GTSNPN, SVGIG (reference sequence). Between the trimmed V and J ends, which lost 3 bases and 1 base, there was a span of 10 bases. The CDR3 extends over 13 amino acids. The DNA of the CDR3 is TGTGCCTGGAGCTCTCGGGGTTCCTACGAGCAGTACTTC. It yields the protein CAWSSRGSYEQYF.

For this clonotype: It is likely a read error, because the conserved phenylalanine at the end of the CDR3 is missing. This rearrangement joins TRBV4-2 to TRBJ2-7; the match to TRBD2 covers 10 bases. Germline V gene data show CDR1 as LGHNA and CDR2 as YNFKEQ. CDR3 length equals 18 residues. Germline trimming cut 0 bases from V and 5 bases from J; bases unmatched to any gene: 13. CDR3 nucleotide sequence: TGTGCCAGCAGCCAAGAGGTCACGAGCGGGAGGGTACCCGACGAGCAGTACTCC. Its protein product is CASSQEVTSGRVPDEQYS.

This clonotype was counted ten times or more. The rearrangement links TRBV28 to TRBJ1-1; D gene uncertain. The CDR3 is 13 amino acids. From germline, CDR1 is MDHEN and CDR2 SYDVKM. Between the trimmed V and J ends, which lost 3 bases and 4 bases, there was a span of 9 bases. The CDR3 here is CASSFLRGTEAFF. The CDR3 region has the DNA TGTGCCAGCAGTTTCTTGAGAGGCACTGAAGCTTTCTTT.

The rearrangement links TRBV29-1 to TRBJ2-7, with TRBD1 matching over 9 bases. The CDR3 extends over 14 amino acids. The germline V gene encodes CDR1 SQVTM and CDR2 ANQGSEA. The CDR3, as DNA: TGCGGCACAGCCTACAGGGGGCAAGGCTACGAGCAGTACTTC. It translates to CGTAYRGQGYEQYF.

For this clonotype: Germline and junction disagree at one end, which may indicate a read error. The rearrangement uses TRBV4-1 and TRBJ2-7; either TRBD1 or TRBD2 may fit D (5 bases each). Germline V gene lookup returns CDR1 MGHRA and CDR2 YSYEKL. The length of the CDR3 is 16 residues. DNA for the CDR3: TGCGCCAGCAGTTCATCAAACGACAGCCCTCCGAGGGAGCGGTACTTC. It is translated as CASSSSNDSPPRERYF.

As regards this clonotype: One junction end disagrees with the germline gene, perhaps due to a read error. The rearrangement uses TRBV11-2 and TRBJ2-5, with D possibly matching TRBD2 (6 bases). Germline assignment: CDR1 SGHAT and CDR2 FQNNGV. The CDR3 covers 16 residues. CDR3 region: CVSNLWSSGPGETQYF. The CDR3 DNA reads as TGTGTCAGCAACTTATGGAGTAGCGGCCCGGGGGAGACCCAGTACTTC.

This clonotype was seen a single time. As the CDR3 is not closed by the conserved phenylalanine or tryptophan, this likely results from a read error. The rearrangement joins TRBV11-1 to TRBJ2-7, with D unclear. This CDR3 is built from 13 residues. CDR1 and CDR2 from the germline V gene are SGHAT and FQDESV (reference sequence). The CDR3 reads CANSLRSPYEQYL. CDR3 nucleotides: TGTGCCAACAGCTTAAGATCGCCATACGAGCAGTACCTC.

This clonotype was seen repeatedly, ten times or more. V and J are TRBV29-1 and TRBJ2-5; 8 bases agree with TRBD1. Germline V gene sequence: CDR1 SQVTM, CDR2 ANQGSEA. CDR3 length: 14 residues. V lost 8 bases to trimming and J lost 3 bases; unmatched junction nucleotides: 11. The CDR3 bases are TGCAGCATGTCCAGGGGGCTGGCCGAAGAGACCCAGTACTTC. Its protein product is CSMSRGLAEETQYF.

This rearrangement joins TRBV4-1 to TRBJ2-3; D may be TRBD1 or TRBD2 (6 bases each). This CDR3 has 14 residues. In germline, CDR1 is MGHRA, CDR2 YSYEKL. The V end was cut by 8 bases, the J end by 15 bases, with 27 bases between. The CDR3 sequence is CASLSRGPTDTRYF. For the CDR3, the DNA is TGCGCCAGCCTCAGCCGGGGGCCCACAGATACTCGATATTTT.

In its sample, this clonotype was seen many times. The chain links TRBV5-4 to TRBJ2-5; 10 nucleotides align to TRBD1. CDR1 is SGHNT and CDR2 is YYREEE in the germline V gene (reference sequence). The CDR3 runs to 16 residues. V trimming: 4 bases; J trimming: 2 bases; junction bases outside the gene matches: 8. CDR3 sequence reads: CASSNDRDRGQETQYF. CDR3 DNA sequence: TGTGCCAGCAGCAACGACCGGGACAGGGGACAAGAGACCCAGTACTTC.

This chain's CDR3 is CASSWGGQGTQFF. The CDR3 DNA sequence: TGCGCCAGCAGCTGGGGGGGCCAAGGGACCCAGTTCTTC. The chain uses TRBV5-1 and TRBJ2-5; the D gene is possibly TRBD2 (7 bases). The assigned J gene may be wrong: the sequence end matches TRBJ2-1 better. The CDR3 loop spans 13 amino acids. The germline V gene has CDR1 SGHRS and CDR2 YFSETQ.

Details on this clonotype: At one end, the junction sequence differs from germline, possibly due to a read error. The chain couples TRBV29-1 to TRBJ2-3; D might be TRBD2 (7 bases). CDR3 length: 13 residues. Germline assignment: CDR1 SQVTM and CDR2 ANQGSEA. This CDR3 is CSVRTGGGNTLYF. For the CDR3, the DNA is TGCAGCGTCCGGACGGGGGGCGGAAATACGCTGTATTTT.

Concerning this clonotype itself: At one of its ends the junction is not consistent with the germline gene, which may arise from a read error. The rearrangement uses TRBV4-2 and TRBJ2-7, with unresolved D. There are 13 residues in the CDR3. CDR1 is LGHNA, CDR2 YNFKEQ, per germline. The CDR3 coding sequence is TGTGCCAACAGCCATCTTCTGGCCTACGAGCAGTGGTTC. It is translated as CANSHLLAYEQWF.

As concerns this clonotype: This may be a read error: a much more frequent sequence differs by one nucleotide. The chain uses TRBV5-1 and TRBJ2-5, with D perhaps given as TRBD1 or TRBD2 (5 bases each). Per the germline V gene, CDR1 is SGHRS and CDR2 is YFSETQ. The CDR3 has 12 amino acids. The chain's CDR3 is CAGSLGPRDQYF. CDR3 DNA: TGCGCCGGCAGCTTGGGACCCCGAGACCAGTACTTC.

In this sample, this clonotype turned up many times. The rearrangement links TRBV5-5 to TRBJ1-2, with D possibly being TRBD1 (6 bases). The CDR3 has 14 residues. Germline V CDR1 and CDR2: SGHKS, YYEKEE (reference sequence). The germline V and J ends were trimmed by 3 bases and 4 bases, with 13 bases remaining between them. The CDR3 here is CASSYIPDSYGYTF. The CDR3 coding sequence is TGTGCCAGCAGCTATATTCCGGACAGCTATGGCTACACCTTC.

As to this clonotype: One end of the junction varies from germline; a read error may be responsible. The chain recombines TRBV11-3 with TRBJ2-2; no definite D call. The CDR3 extends over 15 amino acids. Germline-derived CDR1 and CDR2 are SGHNT and YENEEA. The CDR3 protein is CASNRIGSGTRELFF. DNA for the CDR3: TGTGCCAGCAACCGGATAGGATCCGGCACCCGGGAGCTGTTTTTT.

This clonotype qualifies as medium-sized. The genes are TRBV11-2 and TRBJ2-2; D is perhaps TRBD1 (5 bases). Germline V gene sequence: CDR1 SGHAT, CDR2 FQNNGV. Trimming took off 5 bases at V and 1 base at J, with 11 bases between the two ends. This CDR3 is 15 amino acids long. The CDR3 spells CASSLIQGNTGELFF. The CDR3 DNA sequence: TGTGCCAGCAGCCTAATTCAGGGGAACACCGGGGAGCTGTTTTTT.

Regarding this clonotype: It may be a read error: a sequence one base away is much more abundant. CDR3 DNA sequence: TGTGCCTGGAGTCCCCCGCCATACGAGCAGTACTTC. Amino acid sequence: CAWSPPPYEQYF. The V call is TRBV30, the J call TRBJ2-7, with D unresolved. Germline lookup yields CDR1 GTSNPN and CDR2 SVGIG (reference sequence). This CDR3 has 12 amino acids. V shed 2 bases and J shed 4 bases, with 9 bases lying between them.

V is TRBV7-8 and J is TRBJ2-7; maybe TRBD1 (5 bases). The CDR3 spans 14 residues. CDR1 and CDR2 from the germline V gene are SGHVS and FQNEAQ. CDR3 DNA sequence: TGTGCAAGCTCAACTTTGTCAGGGTACTACGAGCAGTACGTC. It translates to CASSTLSGYYEQYV.

This clonotype was detected a few times. The genes are TRBV11-2 and TRBJ2-2; 9 nucleotides agree with TRBD1. Germline CDR1 and CDR2: SGHAT and FQNNGV. CDR3 length: 16 amino acids. J was trimmed by 5 bases and V by 1 base; bases with no gene match: 5. CDR3 in DNA: TGTGCCAGCAGCTTAGGCGGACAGGGGAGGACCGGGGAGCTGTTTTTT. The encoded protein is CASSLGGQGRTGELFF.

About this clonotype itself: One end of the junction varies from germline; a read error may be responsible. CDR3 protein: CVITSGANALTF. CDR3 bases: TGTGTCATCACTAGTGGGGCCAACGCCCTGACTTTC. V and J are TRBV10-3 and TRBJ2-6; either TRBD1 or TRBD2 may supply D (5 bases each). In germline, CDR1 is ENHRY, CDR2 SYGVKD. The CDR3 has 12 residues.

The table lists this clonotype with a few counts. The chain carries TRBV20-1 and TRBJ1-1; no clear D. The CDR3 totals 13 residues. Germline CDR1 reads DFQATT; CDR2 reads SNEGSKA (reference sequence). Trimming removed 6 bases from V and 0 bases from J, with 11 bases in between. In DNA, the CDR3 is TGCAGTGCAGACCCCGGATTGAACACTGAAGCTTTCTTT. Its protein is CSADPGLNTEAFF.

Turning to this clonotype: The junction does not match germline at one end; this may be a read error. This rearrangement joins TRBV12-3 or TRBV12-4 to TRBJ2-1, with D unresolved. The CDR3 has 12 residues. DNA of the CDR3: TGTGCCAGCAGTTTATTAAGAGTTGAGCAGTTTTTC. Residues: CASSLLRVEQFF.

The chain has TRBV11-2 and TRBJ2-1; D is perhaps TRBD2 (6 bases). V lost 10 bases to trimming and J lost 5 bases, with 18 bases between them. This CDR3 region has 14 residues. The germline gives CDR1 SGHAT, CDR2 FQNNGV. CDR3 residues: CATSSAGPDNEQFF. The CDR3 nucleotides read TGTGCCACCAGTTCAGCGGGCCCTGACAATGAGCAGTTCTTC.

A note on this clonotype: A single base separates this from a much larger clone, so it may be a read error. The conserved phenylalanine or tryptophan normally closing the CDR3 is absent here, so this likely arose from a read error. The rearrangement links TRBV28 to TRBJ1-5; D is unresolved. Germline CDR1 MDHEN, CDR2 SYDVKM. V lost 2 bases to trimming and J lost 5 bases, with 10 bases between them. CDR3 length equals 14 residues. The CDR3 protein is CASSLMGADQPQHL. CDR3 DNA sequence: TGTGCCAGCAGTTTAATGGGTGCGGATCAGCCCCAGCATTTA.

This chain joins TRBV18 and TRBJ1-4; perhaps TRBD1 as D (6 bases). Germline values: CDR1 KGHSH, CDR2 LQKENI. The V and J ends lost 4 bases and 3 bases respectively, with 18 bases between them. This CDR3 is 17 amino acids long. In DNA form, the CDR3 reads TGTGCCAGCTCACTCCACACAGCAGGGGCGGCTAATGAAAAACTGTTTTTT. Translating gives CASSLHTAGAANEKLFF.

A note on this clonotype: A much larger clonotype is one base distant, so this may be a read error. The chain employs TRBV28 and TRBJ2-1, with a possible D match to TRBD2 (5 bases). CDR1 is MDHEN, CDR2 SYDVKM, per germline. This CDR3 spans 15 amino acids. Trimming took 4 bases from V and 2 from J, leaving 12 bases between them. The CDR3 DNA follows: TGTGCCAGCAGTTCCCTGGACTTCGCCTACAATGAGCAGTTCTTC. Translated, it gives CASSSLDFAYNEQFF.

This clonotype was counted many times. The chain is built from TRBV4-1 and TRBJ2-3, with no clear D. Germline loops: CDR1 MGHRA, CDR2 YSYEKL. This CDR3 region has 15 residues. Trimming shortened V by 4 bases and J by 2 bases, and 13 bases separated the two germline ends. The DNA of the CDR3 is TGCGCCAGCAGCCCTGAGGACGGAGCCACAGATACGCAGTATTTT. Translated, it gives CASSPEDGATDTQYF.

This clonotype occurred a few times. The chain combines TRBV2 with TRBJ2-7; D gene ambiguous. Germline-derived CDR1 and CDR2 are SNHLY and FYNNEI. Between the trimmed V and J ends, which lost 2 bases and 1 base, there was a span of 6 bases. The CDR3 covers 13 residues. The CDR3 is CASSELRSYEQYF. The CDR3 nucleotides are TGTGCCAGCAGTGAACTAAGATCCTACGAGCAGTACTTC.

The table lists this clonotype with a count of one. One end of the junction is discordant with germline, which a read error may explain. This chain links TRBV12-3 or TRBV12-4 with TRBJ2-6; D remains ambiguous. CDR3 size: 16 residues. The CDR3 sequence is CASSLSSHSGTNVLTF. CDR3 DNA sequence: TGTGCAAGCAGTTTATCTTCGCACTCTGGGACCAACGTCCTGACTTTC.